The T cell receptor (beta chain) described here comes from a study of T cell repertoires in cytomegalovirus infection (dated by TCRdb to about 2019). Some background on the complete study: Donor HLA type was relevant to the analysis, because carriage of CMV infection together with the matching HLA type was indicated by public TCR beta signatures.

This clonotype was recorded many times. No antigen is known for it. No base quality information exists; no much larger clone differs at one position. The sample was run on an Illumina HiSeq 1500. TCRdb ran its own pipeline on the public reads, namely fastp trimming at Q25 and MiXCR clone calling, and kept in-frame beta chains. Identical CDR3 proteins give one entry, which carries the most common genes and DNA. Here the sample has roughly 280,000 distinct CDR3 sequences; roughly 15% occur a single time. The top ten clones comprise around 8.8% of the sample. Here V drops 7 bases and J drops 2 bases, and the junction holds 9 bases not matched to any gene. Including cysteine and phenylalanine, the CDR3 has 15 amino acids. Only the CDR3 DNA is retained, 45 bases long and in frame from the first base. As encoded in the germline V gene, CDR1 is SGHTA while CDR2 is FQGNSA. Study-wide findings and limitations: Cumulative frequency of public TCR beta family members discriminated carriers of CMV infection plus the relevant HLA type in this cohort and an independent roughly 340-donor cohort. The ex vivo response was dominated by HLA-C-restricted CMV-specific TCR beta clonotypes, and the single most frequent clonotype in two of eight donors was supplied by these HLA-C-restricted clonotypes.

Sequenced material: PBMCs. The sequence came from a human donor in good health (CMV status not recorded). Some clones in this sample may be carry-over from other donors' samples. The receptor chain draws on TRBV7-2 and TRBJ2-7; TRBD2 fits 9 bases in the junction. The nucleotides are TGTGCCAGCACCCTTGACGTAGCGGGGGCCTACGAGCAGTACTTC. Its amino acids are CASTLDVAGAYEQYF. The full variable domain, completed from the reference TRBV7-2 and TRBJ2-7 proteins outside the CDR3, reads GAGVSQSPSNKVTEKGKDVELRCDPISGHTALYWYRQSLGQGLEFLIYFQGNSAPDKSGLPSDRFSAERTGGSVSTLTIQRTQQEDSAVYLCASTLDVAGAYEQYFGPGTRLTVT.